This entry lists 24 T cell receptor beta chains sequenced from one sample in a study of Graves' ophthalmopathy and Graves' hyperthyroidism (dated by TCRdb to between 2018 and 2020). For sequencing, an Illumina HiSeq 2000 was employed. For repertoire sequencing, the TCR beta CDR3 regions were amplified from RNA transcripts. A first-round RT-PCR used HTBI primers with the Qiagen OneStep RT-PCR kit, followed by a second-round multiplex PCR, size selection and purification. TCRdb passed the public sequencing reads through fastp at Q25 and MiXCR, retaining productive beta sequences. Rows are unified per CDR3 protein, each entry keeping the most common DNA and genes. The sample table contains 500,000 to 700,000 distinct CDR3 sequences; only one count was recorded for about two fifths of them. The ten most abundant clones make up about 4% of the sample. The sample was peripheral blood or thyroid tissue (not recorded which). The receptors were gathered from an adult man with Graves' hyperthyroidism.

This clonotype was detected a few times. The chain uses TRBV5-1 and TRBJ2-5; a weak D match, TRBD2 (6 bases). The CDR3 contains 15 residues. CDR1 is SGHRS, CDR2 YFSETQ, per germline. Trimming left V 4 bases short and J 2 bases short, with 15 bases between. The CDR3 loop reads CASSPGLGRQETQYF. CDR3 bases: TGCGCCAGCAGCCCGGGGTTGGGGAGGCAAGAGACCCAGTACTTC. The complete variable domain, with remaining parts taken from reference TRBV5-1 and TRBJ2-5, reads KAGVTQTPRYLIKTRGQQVTLSCSPISGHRSVSWYQQTPGQGLQFLFEYFSETQRNKGNFPGRFSGRQFSNSRSEMNVSTLELGDSALYLCASSPGLGRQETQYFGPGTRLLVL.

At least ten counts were recorded for this clonotype. The genes are TRBV15 and TRBJ1-1; no reliable D call. V was clipped by 0 bases and J by 1 base, with 9 bases between them. The CDR3 spans 15 residues. CDR1 LNHNV and CDR2 YYDKDF come from the germline V gene (reference sequence). CDR3: CATSRDRSSNTEAFF. As DNA, the CDR3 is TGTGCCACCAGCAGAGATCGGTCCTCGAACACTGAAGCTTTCTTT. Filled out from reference TRBV15 and TRBJ1-1, the complete variable domain reads DAMVIQNPRYQVTQFGKPVTLSCSQTLNHNVMYWYQQKSSQAPKLLFHYYDKDFNNEADTPDNFQSRRPNTSFCFLDIRSPGLGDTAMYLCATSRDRSSNTEAFFGQGTRLTVV.

The chain employs TRBV6-5 and TRBJ1-5; 9 nucleotides agree with TRBD1. With V trimmed by 5 bases and J by 6 bases, 5 bases remained unmatched. CDR1 is MNHEY and CDR2 is SVGAGI in the germline V gene. There are 14 residues in the CDR3. CDR3 loop: CASSVRTGAQPQHF. CDR3 bases: TGTGCCAGCAGTGTTAGGACAGGGGCTCAGCCCCAGCATTTT.

V and J are TRBV7-9 and TRBJ2-2; 14 positions agree with TRBD2. With 6 bases clipped from V and 1 base from J, the junction kept 10 bases outside the gene matches. The V gene's germline CDR1 is SEHNR and CDR2 FQNEAQ (reference sequence). This CDR3 has 19 amino acids. CDR3 in DNA: TGTGCCAGCAGAACTAGCTCGGGACTAGCGGGGGAGAACACCGGGGAGCTGTTTTTT. This sequence encodes CASRTSSGLAGENTGELFF.

This clonotype was recorded many times. The chain uses TRBV20-1 and TRBJ1-2; D is unclear. Germline assignment: CDR1 DFQATT and CDR2 SNEGSKA (reference sequence). V shed 3 bases and J shed 0 bases, with 11 bases lying between them. The CDR3 sequence is 14 residues long. The CDR3 DNA follows: TGCAGTGCTAGTTTGCGGCAGCCTAACTATGGCTACACCTTC. Translated: CSASLRQPNYGYTF.

This clonotype was recorded at least ten times. The CDR3 here is CSGSGGGVYEQYF. The CDR3 DNA sequence: TGCAGCGGTAGCGGGGGGGGAGTCTACGAGCAGTACTTC. J is TRBJ2-7 and V is TRBV29-1; the match to TRBD2 covers 11 bases. Germline values: CDR1 SQVTM, CDR2 ANQGSEA. V trimming: 7 bases; J trimming: 3 bases; junction bases outside the gene matches: 5. This CDR3 contains 13 residues.

The gene calls are TRBV5-6 and TRBJ1-6; maybe TRBD1 (5 bases). The germline V and J ends were trimmed by 1 base and 4 bases, with 15 bases remaining between them. CDR1 and CDR2 (germline): SGHDT, YYEEEE. This CDR3 is built from 17 residues. In DNA form, the CDR3 reads TGTGCCAGCAGCTTGCGTAGCTCGGGACGGTATAATTCACCCCTCCACTTT. Its protein product is CASSLRSSGRYNSPLHF.

This clonotype appeared a single time. The chain employs TRBV10-3 and TRBJ2-5; 9 bases map to TRBD2. The J call may be mistaken, given a closer DNA end match to TRBJ2-7. This CDR3 is built from 15 residues. Germline-derived CDR1 and CDR2 are ENHRY and SYGVKD. The CDR3 sequence: CAISGAGGTAYEQYF. CDR3 sequence (DNA): TGTGCCATCAGTGGGGCGGGAGGGACGGCCTACGAGCAGTACTTC.

This clonotype was counted many times. The chain joins TRBV10-3 to TRBJ1-2, with 7 bases that match TRBD1. Trimming cost V 3 bases and J 1 base; bases outside gene matches: 8. Germline values: CDR1 ENHRY, CDR2 SYGVKD. This CDR3 contains 16 residues. This chain's CDR3 is CAISERDRYFNYGYTF. Written as DNA, the CDR3 is TGTGCCATCAGTGAAAGGGACAGATATTTTAACTATGGCTACACCTTC.

The V gene is TRBV7-9, the J gene TRBJ2-7, with unresolved D. Trimming removed 0 bases from V and 7 bases from J, with 16 bases in between. Germline CDR1 reads SEHNR; CDR2 reads FQNEAQ (reference sequence). The CDR3 runs 15 residues. The CDR3 DNA reads TGTGCCAGCAGCTTAGCGAGACTCCAAACCGGGGAGCAGTACTTC. As protein: CASSLARLQTGEQYF.

The chain joins TRBV29-1 to TRBJ1-4; D is undetermined. The V gene's germline CDR1 is SQVTM and CDR2 ANQGSEA. V lost 8 bases, J lost 8 bases, and 15 bases lay in between. The CDR3 extends over 12 amino acids. CDR3 loop: CSSPVVREKLFF. The CDR3 nucleotides read TGCAGCAGTCCAGTCGTCCGAGAAAAACTGTTTTTT. The variable domain in full, completed from reference TRBV29-1 and TRBJ1-4, reads SAVISQKPSRDICQRGTSLTIQCQVDSQVTMMFWYRQQPGQSLTLIATANQGSEATYESGFVIDKFPISRPNLTFSTLTVSNMSPEDSSIYLCSSPVVREKLFFGSGTQLSVL.

This clonotype appeared many times. This chain joins TRBV5-1 and TRBJ1-5, with TRBD1 as a possible D gene (5 bases). CDR1 is SGHRS and CDR2 is YFSETQ in the germline V gene. V was clipped by 4 bases and J by 4 bases, with 9 bases between them. CDR3 size: 13 residues. CDR3 DNA sequence: TGCGCCAGCAGCGTGGGGGAAAATCAGCCCCAGCATTTT. Protein: CASSVGENQPQHF.

This chain uses TRBV29-1 with TRBJ2-1; tentative D call: TRBD2 (5 bases). Germline CDR1 and CDR2: SQVTM and ANQGSEA. The CDR3 is 11 amino acids. Trimming took 8 bases from V and 12 from J, leaving 17 bases between them. CDR3 in DNA: TGCAGCATCCGCTTTGGAGGAGGGCAGTTCTTC. Its translation: CSIRFGGGQFF.

This rearrangement joins TRBV11-2 to TRBJ2-5; D perhaps matches TRBD2 (5 bases). The end of the DNA aligns better with TRBJ2-1, so the J call may be wrong. The CDR3 contains 14 residues. Germline CDR1 SGHAT, CDR2 FQNNGV. CDR3 loop: CASSSRGSYNEQFF. The CDR3 DNA sequence: TGTGCCAGCAGCTCACGGGGATCCTACAATGAGCAGTTCTTC.

This clonotype was counted at least ten times. V is TRBV9 and J is TRBJ1-3, with a possible D match to TRBD1 (5 bases). The CDR3 contains 14 residues. CDR1 and CDR2 (germline): SGDLS, YYNGEE. V was shortened by 4 bases and J by 5 bases, with 13 bases between the two germline ends. The CDR3 protein is CASSQETARNTIYF. Here the CDR3 DNA reads TGTGCCAGCAGCCAAGAGACAGCAAGAAACACCATATATTTT.

The table lists this clonotype with a few counts. CDR3 in DNA: TGTGCCAGCAGCCAAGAGCTAGCGGGAGTGGGAAAGACCCAGTACTTC. Amino acids: CASSQELAGVGKTQYF. The genes are TRBV12-3 or TRBV12-4 and TRBJ2-5, with TRBD2 matching over 10 bases. The V and J ends lost 6 bases and 6 bases, in that order; junction bases with no gene match: 13. This CDR3 has 16 residues.

This clonotype showed up just once. One end of the junction varies from germline; a read error may be responsible. The gene calls are TRBV10-3 and TRBJ1-4, with D hard to call. The germline CDR1 and CDR2 sequences are ENHRY and SYGVKD. CDR3 length: 14 amino acids. In DNA form, the CDR3 reads TGTGCCAGCAGTGAAGAGGGTGGTAGGGAAAAACTGTTTTTT. It yields the protein CASSEEGGREKLFF.

The chain links TRBV12-3 or TRBV12-4 to TRBJ2-3; TRBD2 aligns across 10 bases. There are 18 residues in the CDR3. V trimming: 6 bases; J trimming: 0 bases; junction bases outside the gene matches: 12. In DNA, the CDR3 is TGTGCCAGCAGACACGTAGCGGGGGGCCTCTGGAGCACAGATACGCAGTATTTT. Amino acids: CASRHVAGGLWSTDTQYF.

The sample holds a few counts of this clonotype. The chain is built from TRBV9 and TRBJ1-4, with D tentatively TRBD1 (5 bases). V gave up 4 bases and J gave up 5 bases, with 15 bases separating them. In germline, CDR1 is SGDLS, CDR2 YYNGEE. CDR3 length: 15 residues. CDR3 sequence: CASSQDRQGNEKLFF. CDR3 bases: TGTGCCAGCAGCCAAGATAGGCAGGGAAATGAAAAACTGTTTTTT.

There are a few counts of this clonotype. This chain joins TRBV2 and TRBJ1-2; D might be TRBD1 (6 bases). This CDR3 has 15 amino acids. The germline V gene has CDR1 SNHLY and CDR2 FYNNEI. The ends were cut back, 8 bases at V and 0 bases at J, with 16 bases in the middle. CDR3 sequence reads: CASGTMTDTNYGYTF. The CDR3 region has the DNA TGTGCCAGCGGGACAATGACAGACACTAACTATGGCTACACCTTC.

This chain uses TRBV20-1 with TRBJ1-1; D perhaps matches TRBD1 (5 bases). Trimming took 0 bases from V and 0 from J, leaving 8 bases between them. The length of the CDR3 is 14 residues. Germline assignment: CDR1 DFQATT and CDR2 SNEGSKA (reference sequence). The CDR3 loop reads CSARDPGLNTEAFF. CDR3 in DNA: TGCAGTGCTAGAGATCCGGGACTGAACACTGAAGCTTTCTTT.

This clonotype was counted a single time. The genes are TRBV7-2 and TRBJ1-4, with D perhaps matching TRBD1 (6 bases). Between the trimmed V and J ends, which lost 5 bases and 7 bases, there was a span of 14 bases. Germline V gives CDR1 SGHTA, CDR2 FQGNSA. The CDR3 is 14 amino acids. The CDR3 DNA reads TGTGCCAGCAGCCCTTATACAGGGTGTGAAAAACTGTTTTTT. Residues: CASSPYTGCEKLFF.

This clonotype was counted at least ten times. V usage is TRBV9 and J usage is TRBJ1-2; tentative D call: TRBD1 (5 bases). Germline V gene data show CDR1 as SGDLS and CDR2 as YYNGEE. Trimming pared 0 bases from V and 8 bases from J, leaving 14 bases between. The CDR3 is 14 amino acids. CDR3 DNA: TGTGCCAGCAGCGTAGCTTCTCAGGGACCGGGCTACACCTTC. Its translation: CASSVASQGPGYTF.

The chain carries TRBV10-3 and TRBJ1-2; D may be TRBD1 (5 bases). V dropped 0 bases and J dropped 4 bases, with 9 bases sitting between them. Per the germline V gene, CDR1 is ENHRY and CDR2 is SYGVKD. The length of the CDR3 is 14 residues. The CDR3 DNA reads as TGTGCCATCAGTGAGTCGGGCGGGGCCTATGGCTACACCTTC. It encodes CAISESGGAYGYTF.